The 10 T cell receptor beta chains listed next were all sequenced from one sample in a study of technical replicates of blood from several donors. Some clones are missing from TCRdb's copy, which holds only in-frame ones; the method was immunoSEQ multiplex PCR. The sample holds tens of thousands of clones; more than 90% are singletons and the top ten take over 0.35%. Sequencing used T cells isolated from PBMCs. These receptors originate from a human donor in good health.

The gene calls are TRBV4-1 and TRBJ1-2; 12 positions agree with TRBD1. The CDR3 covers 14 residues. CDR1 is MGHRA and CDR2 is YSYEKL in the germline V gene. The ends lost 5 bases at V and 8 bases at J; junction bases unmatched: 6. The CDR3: CASSFGTGGGGYTF. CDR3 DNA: TGCGCCAGCAGCTTCGGGACAGGGGGCGGCGGCTACACCTTC.

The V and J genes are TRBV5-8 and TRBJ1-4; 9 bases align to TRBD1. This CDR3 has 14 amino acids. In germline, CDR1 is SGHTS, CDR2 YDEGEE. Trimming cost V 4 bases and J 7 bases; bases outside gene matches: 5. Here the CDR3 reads CASSIGQGLEKLFF. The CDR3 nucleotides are TGTGCCAGCAGCATTGGACAGGGGCTTGAAAAACTGTTTTTT. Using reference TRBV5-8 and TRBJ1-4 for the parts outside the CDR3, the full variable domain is EAGVTQSPTHLIKTRGQQATLRCSPISGHTSVYWYQQALGLGLQFLLWYDEGEERNRGNFPPRFSGRQFPNYSSELNVNALELEDSALYLCASSIGQGLEKLFFGSGTQLSVL.

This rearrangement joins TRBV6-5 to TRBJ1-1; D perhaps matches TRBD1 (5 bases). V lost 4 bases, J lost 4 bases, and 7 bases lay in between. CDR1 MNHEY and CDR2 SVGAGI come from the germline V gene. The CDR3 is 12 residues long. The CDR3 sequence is CASSWGTTEAFF. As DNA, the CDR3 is TGTGCCAGCAGTTGGGGCACCACTGAAGCTTTCTTT.

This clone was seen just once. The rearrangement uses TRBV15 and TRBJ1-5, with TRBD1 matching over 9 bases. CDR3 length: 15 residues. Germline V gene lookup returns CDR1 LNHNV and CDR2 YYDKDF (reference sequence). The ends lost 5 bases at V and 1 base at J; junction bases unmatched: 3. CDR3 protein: CATSDRGYSNQPQHF. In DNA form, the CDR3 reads TGTGCCACCAGCGACAGGGGGTACAGCAATCAGCCCCAGCATTTT.

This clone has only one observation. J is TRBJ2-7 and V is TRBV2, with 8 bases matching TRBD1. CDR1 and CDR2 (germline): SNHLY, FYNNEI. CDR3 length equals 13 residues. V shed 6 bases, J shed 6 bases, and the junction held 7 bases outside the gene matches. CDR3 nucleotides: TGTGCCAGCAGGACGGACAGGGCCGGCGAGCAGTACTTC. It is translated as CASRTDRAGEQYF.

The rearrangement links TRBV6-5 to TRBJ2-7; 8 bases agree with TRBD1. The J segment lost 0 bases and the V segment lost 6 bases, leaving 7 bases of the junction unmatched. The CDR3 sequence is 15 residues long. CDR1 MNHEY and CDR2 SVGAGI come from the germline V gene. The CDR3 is CASRSHRGSSYEQYF. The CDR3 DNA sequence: TGTGCCAGCAGAAGCCACAGGGGGAGCTCCTACGAGCAGTACTTC.

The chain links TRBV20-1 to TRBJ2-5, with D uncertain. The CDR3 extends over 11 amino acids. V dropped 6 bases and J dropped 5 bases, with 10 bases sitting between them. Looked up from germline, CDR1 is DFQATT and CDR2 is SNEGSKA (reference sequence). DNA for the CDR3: TGCAGTGCCACAACCTGGGAGACCCAGTACTTC. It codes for CSATTWETQYF.

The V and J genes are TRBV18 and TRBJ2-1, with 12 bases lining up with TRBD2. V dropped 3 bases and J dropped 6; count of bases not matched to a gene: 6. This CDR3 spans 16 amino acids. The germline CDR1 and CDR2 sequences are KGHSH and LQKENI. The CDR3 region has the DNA TGTGCCAGCTCACCGTCATCGACTAGCGGGAGCAATGAGCAGTTCTTC. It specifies CASSPSSTSGSNEQFF.

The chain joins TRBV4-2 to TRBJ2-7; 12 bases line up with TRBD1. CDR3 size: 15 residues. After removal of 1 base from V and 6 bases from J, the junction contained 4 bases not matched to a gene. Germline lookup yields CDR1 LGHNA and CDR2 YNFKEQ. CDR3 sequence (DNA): TGTGCCAGCAGCCAAGCCGGGACAGGGGGCTTCGAGCAGTACTTC. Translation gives CASSQAGTGGFEQYF.

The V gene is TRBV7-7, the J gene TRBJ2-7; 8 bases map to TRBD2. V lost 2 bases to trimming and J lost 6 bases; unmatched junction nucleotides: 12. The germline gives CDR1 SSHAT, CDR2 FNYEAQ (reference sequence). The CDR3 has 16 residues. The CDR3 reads CASSLKPGLAGSEQYF. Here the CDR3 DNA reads TGTGCCAGCAGCTTAAAGCCGGGGCTAGCGGGCTCCGAGCAGTACTTC.